Listed below are T cell receptor beta chains from one sample, sequenced in a study of T cell repertoires in cytomegalovirus infection. Via MiXCR, TCRdb re-called the reads, giving one row per CDR3 protein. The sample has around 770,000 distinct CDR3 sequences; under 35% are singletons. No antigens are known for them. The specimen comprised cultured CD8+ T cells from PBMCs, sampled from culture after CMV antigen stimulation. All receptors derive from a human donor in good health (CMV status not recorded). Some clones in this sample may be carry-over from other donors' samples. CDR3s include the opening cysteine and the closing phenylalanine or tryptophan. Fields, in order: V gene, clone size, CDR3 protein. A row's size may be missing; if present it is once, few, many or a size class.

v_gene: TRBV29-1; abundance: NA; CDR3aa: CSVDFPNQETQYF
v_gene: TRBV6-1; abundance: NA; CDR3aa: CASSGTGGGNQPQHF
v_gene: TRBV6-2/TRBV6-3; abundance: NA; CDR3aa: CASSSYTSGQETQYF
v_gene: TRBV11-2; abundance: NA; CDR3aa: CASSRAIRWDEQFF
v_gene: TRBV7-6; abundance: NA; CDR3aa: CASSLRQHSTSLLNTEAFF
v_gene: TRBV18; abundance: NA; CDR3aa: CASSPQKRQGWETQYF
v_gene: TRBV11-3; abundance: many; CDR3aa: CASSGRDHSYNEQFF
v_gene: TRBV5-1; abundance: NA; CDR3aa: CASSLARTGGTEAFF
v_gene: TRBV4-3; abundance: NA; CDR3aa: CASSLGTSGGLIGGELFF
v_gene: TRBV6-5; abundance: NA; CDR3aa: CASSYDVDGYEQYF
v_gene: TRBV7-9; abundance: many; CDR3aa: CASTSSGGRPGETQYF
v_gene: TRBV25-1; abundance: NA; CDR3aa: CASSGQGDYGYTF
v_gene: TRBV7-8; abundance: many; CDR3aa: CASSSLRNQPQHF
v_gene: TRBV7-6; abundance: NA; CDR3aa: CASSTRTRFPKTLTDTQYF
v_gene: TRBV7-6; abundance: many; CDR3aa: CASSARTSGTDTQYF
v_gene: TRBV7-6; abundance: NA; CDR3aa: CASSLGAGTYFQETQYF
v_gene: TRBV28; abundance: NA; CDR3aa: CAGSRLPNTEAFF
v_gene: TRBV6-8; abundance: few; CDR3aa: CASSYGAETEAFF
v_gene: TRBV6-5; abundance: NA; CDR3aa: CASSYSEGGQPQHF
v_gene: TRBV6-6; abundance: few; CDR3aa: CASSYSSAGPGNTIYF
v_gene: TRBV7-6; abundance: few; CDR3aa: CASSLGGPLSGDTQYF
v_gene: TRBV7-8; abundance: many; CDR3aa: CASSPGTGGMVEAFF
v_gene: TRBV27; abundance: NA; CDR3aa: CASSPLAGTDTQYF
v_gene: TRBV4-3; abundance: NA; CDR3aa: CASSQGLTNTGELFF
v_gene: TRBV12-3/TRBV12-4; abundance: NA; CDR3aa: CASSNRVKSYGYTF
v_gene: TRBV12-5; abundance: NA; CDR3aa: CASGLVSGSGPNSGELFF
v_gene: TRBV4-3; abundance: NA; CDR3aa: CASSQAVGFLDYNEQFF
v_gene: TRBV4-3; abundance: few; CDR3aa: CASSQDFSGGGDTQYF
v_gene: TRBV27; abundance: NA; CDR3aa: CASSIQGALPVRFF
v_gene: TRBV25-1; abundance: NA; CDR3aa: CASSERGGGEKLFF
v_gene: TRBV7-6; abundance: NA; CDR3aa: CASSLSMDRYF
v_gene: TRBV6-5; abundance: few; CDR3aa: CASSTIAGGAKNIQYF
v_gene: TRBV12-3/TRBV12-4; abundance: NA; CDR3aa: CASSLALTPHVALFF
v_gene: TRBV12-3/TRBV12-4; abundance: NA; CDR3aa: CASRFPNVGNTIYF
v_gene: TRBV5-4; abundance: NA; CDR3aa: CASSSPGHYGYTF
v_gene: TRBV29-1; abundance: few; CDR3aa: CSVETWGTLEAFF
v_gene: TRBV6-5; abundance: few; CDR3aa: CASSYSPKTYRDTEAFF
v_gene: TRBV4-1; abundance: NA; CDR3aa: CASRRTVTSTDTQYF
v_gene: TRBV27; abundance: NA; CDR3aa: CASSLSPSGYEQYF
v_gene: TRBV19; abundance: NA; CDR3aa: CASSILGQGKDEQYF
v_gene: TRBV27; abundance: few; CDR3aa: CASSLSMGQIYGYTF
v_gene: TRBV6-5; abundance: NA; CDR3aa: CASSYSRQPQGYNEQYF
v_gene: TRBV12-5; abundance: NA; CDR3aa: CASGWTDEQYF
v_gene: TRBV6-1; abundance: few; CDR3aa: CAISPGLAGYEQYF